This record concerns one TCR beta chain sequence. No antigen is known for it. The TCRbeta library incorporated unique molecular identifiers. TCRdb independently ran MiXCR on the PCR reads; one entry per CDR3 protein. The sample gives about 310,000 distinct CDR3 sequences, around 25% of which show up once; approximately 10% is in the top ten. This sample stems from a study of T-cell reconstitution after alpha-beta-depleted transplantation in children. Study-wide results and caveats: T-cell counts and diversity at one year post-transplant came mainly from newly produced T cells. By about two months after transplant, alpha-beta T cells reportedly arose from several hundred graft clones that had expanded.

The CDR3 has 13 amino acids. Germline assignment: CDR1 MGHRA and CDR2 YSYEKL. Trimming removed 8 bases at V and 4 bases at J, with 14 bases between. V usage is TRBV4-1 and J usage is TRBJ1-2; D gene uncertain. The sequences come from PBMCs, mostly from graft donor cells, collected 180 days after TCRalphabeta/CD19-depleted stem cell transplant. The TCR was taken from a male patient aged 10-17 years who had a stem cell transplant for acute lymphoblastic leukemia, so the T cells may come from the graft donor. The DNA for the CDR3 is TGCGCCAGCCTTGGGCGGGGAGGCTATGGCTACACCTTC. This translates into CASLGRGGYGYTF.